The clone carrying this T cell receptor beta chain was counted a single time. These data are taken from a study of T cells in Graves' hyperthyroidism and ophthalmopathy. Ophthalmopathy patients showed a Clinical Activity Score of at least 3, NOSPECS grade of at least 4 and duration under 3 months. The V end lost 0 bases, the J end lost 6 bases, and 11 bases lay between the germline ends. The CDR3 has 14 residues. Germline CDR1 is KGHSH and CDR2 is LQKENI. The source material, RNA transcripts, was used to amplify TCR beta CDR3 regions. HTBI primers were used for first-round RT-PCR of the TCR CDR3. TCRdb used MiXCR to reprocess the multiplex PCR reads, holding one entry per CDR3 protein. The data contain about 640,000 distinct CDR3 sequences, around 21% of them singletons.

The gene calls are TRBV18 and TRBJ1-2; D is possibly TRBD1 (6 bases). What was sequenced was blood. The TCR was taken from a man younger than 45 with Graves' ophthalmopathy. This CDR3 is CASSPPWGGNGYTF. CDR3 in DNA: TGTGCCAGCTCACCACCTTGGGGGGGCAATGGCTACACCTTC.